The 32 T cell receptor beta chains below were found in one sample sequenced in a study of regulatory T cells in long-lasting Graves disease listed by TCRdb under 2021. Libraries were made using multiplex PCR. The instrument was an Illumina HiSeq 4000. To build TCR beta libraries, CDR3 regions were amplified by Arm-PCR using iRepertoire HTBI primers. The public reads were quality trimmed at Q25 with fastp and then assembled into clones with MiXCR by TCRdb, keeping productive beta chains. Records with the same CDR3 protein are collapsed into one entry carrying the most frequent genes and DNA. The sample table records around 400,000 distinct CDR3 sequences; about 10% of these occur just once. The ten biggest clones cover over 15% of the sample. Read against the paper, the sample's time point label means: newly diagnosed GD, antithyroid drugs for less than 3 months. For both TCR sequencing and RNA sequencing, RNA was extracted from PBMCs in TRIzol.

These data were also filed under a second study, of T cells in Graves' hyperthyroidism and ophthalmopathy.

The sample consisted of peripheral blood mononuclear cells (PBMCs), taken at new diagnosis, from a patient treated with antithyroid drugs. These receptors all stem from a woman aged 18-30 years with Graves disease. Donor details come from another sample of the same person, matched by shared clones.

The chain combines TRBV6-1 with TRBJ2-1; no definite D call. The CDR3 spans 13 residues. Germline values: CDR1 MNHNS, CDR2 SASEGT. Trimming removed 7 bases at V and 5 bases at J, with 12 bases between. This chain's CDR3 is CASTASADNEQFF. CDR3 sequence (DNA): TGTGCCAGCACGGCCTCGGCAGACAATGAGCAGTTCTTC.

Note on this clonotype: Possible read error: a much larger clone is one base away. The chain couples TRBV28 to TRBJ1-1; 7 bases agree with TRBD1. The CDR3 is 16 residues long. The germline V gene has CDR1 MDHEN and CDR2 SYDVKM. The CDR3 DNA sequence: TGTGCCAGCAGCCTCAGAGGGGGGACAGTTACCCTTGAAGCTCTCTTT. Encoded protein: CASSLRGGTVTLEALF.

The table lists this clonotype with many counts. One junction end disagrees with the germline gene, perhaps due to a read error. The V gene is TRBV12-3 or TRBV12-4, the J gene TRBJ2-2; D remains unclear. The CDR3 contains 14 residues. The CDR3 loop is CASSLGTYTGELFF. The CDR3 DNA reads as TGTGCCAGCAGCTTAGGCACCTACACCGGGGAGCTGTTTTTT.

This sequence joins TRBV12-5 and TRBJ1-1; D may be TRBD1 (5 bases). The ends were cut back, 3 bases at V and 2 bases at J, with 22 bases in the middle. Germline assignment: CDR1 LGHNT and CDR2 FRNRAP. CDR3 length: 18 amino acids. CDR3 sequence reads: CASGLSAGWTKPNTEAFF. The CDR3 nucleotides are TGTGCTAGTGGTTTAAGTGCAGGGTGGACAAAACCCAACACTGAAGCTTTCTTT.

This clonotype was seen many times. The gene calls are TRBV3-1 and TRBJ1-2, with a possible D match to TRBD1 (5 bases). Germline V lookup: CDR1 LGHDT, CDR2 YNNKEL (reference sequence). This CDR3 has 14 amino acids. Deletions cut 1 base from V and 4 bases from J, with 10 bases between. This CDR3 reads CASSQATVLYGYTF. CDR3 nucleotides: TGTGCCAGCAGCCAAGCGACAGTTCTCTATGGCTACACCTTC.

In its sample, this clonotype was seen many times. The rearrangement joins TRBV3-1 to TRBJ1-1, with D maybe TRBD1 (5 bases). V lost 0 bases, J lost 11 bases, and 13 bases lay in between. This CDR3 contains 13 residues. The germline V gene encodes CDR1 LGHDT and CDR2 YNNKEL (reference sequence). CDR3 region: CASSQEYPGTAFF. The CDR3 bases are TGTGCCAGCAGCCAAGAATATCCGGGGACGGCTTTCTTT.

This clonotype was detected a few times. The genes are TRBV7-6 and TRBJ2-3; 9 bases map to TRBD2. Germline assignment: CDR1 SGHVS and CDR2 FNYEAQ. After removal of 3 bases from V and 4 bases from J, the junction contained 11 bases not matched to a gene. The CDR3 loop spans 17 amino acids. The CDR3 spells CASSFLAGEVLADTQYF. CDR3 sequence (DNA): TGTGCCAGCAGCTTTTTAGCGGGAGAGGTTCTGGCAGATACGCAGTATTTT.

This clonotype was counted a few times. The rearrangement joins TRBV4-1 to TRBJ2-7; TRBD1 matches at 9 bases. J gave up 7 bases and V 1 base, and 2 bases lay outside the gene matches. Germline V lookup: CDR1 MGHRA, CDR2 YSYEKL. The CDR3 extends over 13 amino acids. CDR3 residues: CASSQGQGGEQYV. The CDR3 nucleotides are TGCGCCAGCAGCCAAGGACAGGGGGGGGAGCAGTACGTC.

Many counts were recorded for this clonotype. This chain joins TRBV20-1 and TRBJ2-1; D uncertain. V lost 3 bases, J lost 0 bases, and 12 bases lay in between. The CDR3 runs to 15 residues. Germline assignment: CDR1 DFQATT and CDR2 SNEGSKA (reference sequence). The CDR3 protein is CSARRPRLSYNEQFF. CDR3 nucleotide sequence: TGCAGTGCTAGGAGGCCTAGGCTCTCCTACAATGAGCAGTTCTTC.

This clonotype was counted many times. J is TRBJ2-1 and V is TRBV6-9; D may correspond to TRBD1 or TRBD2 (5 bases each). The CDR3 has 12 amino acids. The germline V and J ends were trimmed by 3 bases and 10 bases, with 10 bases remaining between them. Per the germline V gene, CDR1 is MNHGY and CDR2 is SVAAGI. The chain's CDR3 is CASSYYGDEQFF. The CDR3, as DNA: TGTGCCAGCAGTTACTATGGGGACGAGCAGTTCTTC.

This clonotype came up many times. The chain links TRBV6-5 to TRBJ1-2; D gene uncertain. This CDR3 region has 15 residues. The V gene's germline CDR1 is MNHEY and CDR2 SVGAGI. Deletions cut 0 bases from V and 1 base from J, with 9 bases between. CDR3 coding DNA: TGTGCCAGCAGTTACTCGTCCGCGGGTAACTATGGCTACACCTTC. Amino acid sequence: CASSYSSAGNYGYTF.

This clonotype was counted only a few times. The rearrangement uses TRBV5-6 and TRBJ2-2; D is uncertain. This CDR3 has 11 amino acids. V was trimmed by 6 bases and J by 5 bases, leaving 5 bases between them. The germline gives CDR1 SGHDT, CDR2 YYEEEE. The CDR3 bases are TGTGCCAGCATGAGGACCGGGGAGCTGTTTTTT. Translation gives CASMRTGELFF. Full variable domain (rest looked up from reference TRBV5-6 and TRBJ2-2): DAGVTQSPTHLIKTRGQQVTLRCSPKSGHDTVSWYQQALGQGPQFIFQYYEEEERQRGNFPDRFSGHQFPNYSSELNVNALLLGDSALYLCASMRTGELFFGEGSRLTVL.

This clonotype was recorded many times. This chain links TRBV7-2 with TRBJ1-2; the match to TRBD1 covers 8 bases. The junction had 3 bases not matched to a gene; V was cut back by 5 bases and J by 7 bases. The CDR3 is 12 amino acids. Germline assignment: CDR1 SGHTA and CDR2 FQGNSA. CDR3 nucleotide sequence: TGTGCCAGCAGCGTCGACAGGGGTGGCTACACCTTC. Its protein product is CASSVDRGGYTF.

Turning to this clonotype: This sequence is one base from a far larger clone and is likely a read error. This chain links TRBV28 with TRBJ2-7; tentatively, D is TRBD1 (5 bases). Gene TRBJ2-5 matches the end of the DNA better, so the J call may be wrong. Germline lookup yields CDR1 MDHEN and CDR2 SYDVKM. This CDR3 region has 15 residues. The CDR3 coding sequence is TGTGCCTGCAGTTTAGCTGGGGCACTCCAAGAGACCCAGTACTTC. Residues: CACSLAGALQETQYF.

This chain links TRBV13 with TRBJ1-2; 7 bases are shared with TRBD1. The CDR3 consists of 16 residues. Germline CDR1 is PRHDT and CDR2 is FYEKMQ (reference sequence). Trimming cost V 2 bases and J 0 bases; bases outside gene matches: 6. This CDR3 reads CASSLRDRVSNYGYTF. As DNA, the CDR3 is TGTGCCAGCAGCTTACGGGACAGAGTATCTAACTATGGCTACACCTTC.

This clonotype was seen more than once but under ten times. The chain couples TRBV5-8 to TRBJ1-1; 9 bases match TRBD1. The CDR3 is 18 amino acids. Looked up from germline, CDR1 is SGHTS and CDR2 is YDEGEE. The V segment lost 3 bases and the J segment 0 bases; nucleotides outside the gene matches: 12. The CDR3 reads CASSSNLQGARMNTEAFF. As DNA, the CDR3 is TGTGCCAGCAGCTCCAACCTACAGGGGGCTCGGATGAACACTGAAGCTTTCTTT.

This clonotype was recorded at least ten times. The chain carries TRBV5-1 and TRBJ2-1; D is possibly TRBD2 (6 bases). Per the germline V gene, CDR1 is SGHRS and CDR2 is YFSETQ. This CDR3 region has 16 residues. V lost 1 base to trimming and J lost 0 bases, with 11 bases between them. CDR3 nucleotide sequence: TGCGCCAGCAGCTTGTTGGCGGGGACCTCCTACAATGAGCAGTTCTTC. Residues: CASSLLAGTSYNEQFF.

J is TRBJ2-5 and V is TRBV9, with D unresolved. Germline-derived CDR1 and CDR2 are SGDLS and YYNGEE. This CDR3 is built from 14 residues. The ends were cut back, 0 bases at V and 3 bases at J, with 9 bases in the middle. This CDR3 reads CASSVGPVEETQYF. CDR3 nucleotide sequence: TGTGCCAGCAGCGTAGGTCCCGTCGAAGAGACCCAGTACTTC.

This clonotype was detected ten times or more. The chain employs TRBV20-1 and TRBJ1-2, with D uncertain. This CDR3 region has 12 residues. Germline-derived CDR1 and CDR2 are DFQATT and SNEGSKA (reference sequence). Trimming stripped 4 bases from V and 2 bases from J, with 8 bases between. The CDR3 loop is CSATGGNYGYTF. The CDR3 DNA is TGCAGTGCTACGGGCGGGAACTATGGCTACACCTTC.

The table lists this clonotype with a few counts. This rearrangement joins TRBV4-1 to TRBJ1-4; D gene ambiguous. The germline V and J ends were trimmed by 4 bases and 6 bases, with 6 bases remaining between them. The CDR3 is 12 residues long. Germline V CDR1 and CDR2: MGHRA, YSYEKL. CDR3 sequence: CASSRSYEKLFF. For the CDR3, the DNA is TGCGCCAGCAGCCGCAGTTATGAAAAACTGTTTTTT.

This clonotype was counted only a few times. CDR3 in DNA: TGTGCCAGCAGTTTCGGTCGCGGGGGTCAAGAGACCCAGTACTTC. It translates to CASSFGRGGQETQYF. This chain joins TRBV12-3 or TRBV12-4 and TRBJ2-5, with TRBD2 matching over 7 bases. This CDR3 spans 15 amino acids. V dropped 3 bases and J dropped 2; count of bases not matched to a gene: 6.

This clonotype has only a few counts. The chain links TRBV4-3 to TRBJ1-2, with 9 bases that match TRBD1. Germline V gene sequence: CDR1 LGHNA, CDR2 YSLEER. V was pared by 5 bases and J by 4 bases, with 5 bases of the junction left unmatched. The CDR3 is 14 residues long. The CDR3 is CASSAGDRAYGYTF. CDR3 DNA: TGCGCCAGCAGCGCTGGGGACAGGGCCTATGGCTACACCTTC.

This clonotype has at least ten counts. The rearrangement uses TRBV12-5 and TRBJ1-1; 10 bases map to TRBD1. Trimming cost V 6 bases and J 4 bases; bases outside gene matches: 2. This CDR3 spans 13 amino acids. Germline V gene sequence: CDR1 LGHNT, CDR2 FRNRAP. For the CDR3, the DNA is TGTGCTAGTGGGACAGGGGGCCTCACTGAAGCTTTCTTT. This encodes CASGTGGLTEAFF.

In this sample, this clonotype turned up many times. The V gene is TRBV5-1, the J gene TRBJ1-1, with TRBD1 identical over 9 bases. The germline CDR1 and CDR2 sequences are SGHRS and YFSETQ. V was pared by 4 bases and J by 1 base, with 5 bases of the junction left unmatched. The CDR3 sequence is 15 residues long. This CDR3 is CASSIRTGENTEAFF. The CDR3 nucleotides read TGCGCCAGCAGCATCCGGACAGGGGAGAACACTGAAGCTTTCTTT.

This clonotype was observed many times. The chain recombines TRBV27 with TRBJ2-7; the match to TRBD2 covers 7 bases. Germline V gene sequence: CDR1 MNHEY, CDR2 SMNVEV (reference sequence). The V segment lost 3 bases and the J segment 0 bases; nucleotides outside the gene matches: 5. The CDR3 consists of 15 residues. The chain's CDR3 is CASSFTSDSSYEQYF. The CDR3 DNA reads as TGTGCCAGCAGTTTTACTAGCGATAGCTCCTACGAGCAGTACTTC.

The CDR3 coding sequence is TGCGCCAGCAGCAGGGCGTTAGTTCTCTCTGAGCAGTTCTTC. Its protein product is CASSRALVLSEQFF. V gene TRBV4-1 combines with J gene TRBJ2-1; D call uncertain. CDR1 is MGHRA, CDR2 YSYEKL, per germline. Trimming shortened V by 5 bases and J by 9 bases, and 17 bases separated the two germline ends. The length of the CDR3 is 14 residues.

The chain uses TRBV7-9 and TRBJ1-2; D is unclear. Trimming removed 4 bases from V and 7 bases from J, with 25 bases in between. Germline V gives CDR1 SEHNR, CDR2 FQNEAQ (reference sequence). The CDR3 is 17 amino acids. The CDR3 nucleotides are TGTGCCAGCAGCTCAAGAAGTCAAGGACCCCTCAGCGGTGGCTACACCTTC. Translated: CASSSRSQGPLSGGYTF.

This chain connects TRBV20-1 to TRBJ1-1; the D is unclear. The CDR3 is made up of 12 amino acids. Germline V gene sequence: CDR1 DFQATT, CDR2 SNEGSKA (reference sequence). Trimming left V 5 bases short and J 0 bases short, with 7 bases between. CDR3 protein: CSAPRMNTEAFF. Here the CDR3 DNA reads TGCAGTGCTCCGAGGATGAACACTGAAGCTTTCTTT.

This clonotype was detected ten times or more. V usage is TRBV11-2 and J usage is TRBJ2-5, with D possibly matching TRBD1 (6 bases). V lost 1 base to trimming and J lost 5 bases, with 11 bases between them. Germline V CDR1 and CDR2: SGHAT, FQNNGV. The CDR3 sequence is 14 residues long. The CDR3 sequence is CASSLAGAYETQYF. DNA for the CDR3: TGTGCCAGCAGCTTAGCAGGGGCGTATGAGACCCAGTACTTC.

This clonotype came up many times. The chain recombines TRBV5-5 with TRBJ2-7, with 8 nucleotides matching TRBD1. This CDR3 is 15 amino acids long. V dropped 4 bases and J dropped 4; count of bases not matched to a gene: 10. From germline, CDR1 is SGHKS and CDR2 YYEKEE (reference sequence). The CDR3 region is CASSPAGQGLYEQYV. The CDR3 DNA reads TGTGCCAGCAGCCCAGCAGGACAGGGCTTATACGAGCAGTACGTC.

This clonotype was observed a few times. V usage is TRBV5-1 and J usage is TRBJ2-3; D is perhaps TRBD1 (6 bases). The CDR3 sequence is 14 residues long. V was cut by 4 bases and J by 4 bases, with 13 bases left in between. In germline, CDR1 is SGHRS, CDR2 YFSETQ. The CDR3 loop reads CASSIDRSPDTQYF. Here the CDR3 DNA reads TGCGCCAGCAGCATTGACAGGTCCCCAGATACGCAGTATTTT.

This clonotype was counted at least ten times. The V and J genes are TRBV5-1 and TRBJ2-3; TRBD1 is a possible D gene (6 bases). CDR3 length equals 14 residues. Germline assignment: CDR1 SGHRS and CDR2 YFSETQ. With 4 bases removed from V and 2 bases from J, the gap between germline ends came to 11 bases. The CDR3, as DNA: TGCGCCAGCAGCGGGGACACCTACACAGATACGCAGTATTTT. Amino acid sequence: CASSGDTYTDTQYF.